This is a list of T cell receptor beta chains from one sample in a study of long-term antiretroviral therapy in people with HIV. The table came from immunoSEQ multiplex PCR; TCRdb's copy has only in-frame clones and leaves some out. Here the sample spans tens of thousands of clones, around 82% being singletons. The sequenced sample was unsorted PBMCs, obtained at the start of antiretroviral therapy. The receptor source for this set is a man aged 50-60 years with HIV. Each CDR3 is given without its conserved first and last residue.

TRBJ2-5 | TRBV30 | AWSPPGGQETQY
TRBJ2-1 | TRBV27 | ASSLGLAGDEQF
TRBJ2-7 | TRBV5-6 | ASSLVGQIPTYEQY
TRBJ1-1 | TRBV29-1 | SVEQTMTEAF
TRBJ2-5 | TRBV4-1 | ASSLASQETQY
TRBJ1-4 | TRBV18 | ASSPPEGTDEKLF
TRBJ2-1 | TRBV7-2 | ASSFPRPAGRHSNEQF
TRBJ2-3 | TRBV20-1 | SAMSGDTQY
TRBJ1-5 | TRBV10-3 | AIRDSGNNQPQH
TRBJ1-2 | TRBV7-2 | ASSLGGDSNYGYT